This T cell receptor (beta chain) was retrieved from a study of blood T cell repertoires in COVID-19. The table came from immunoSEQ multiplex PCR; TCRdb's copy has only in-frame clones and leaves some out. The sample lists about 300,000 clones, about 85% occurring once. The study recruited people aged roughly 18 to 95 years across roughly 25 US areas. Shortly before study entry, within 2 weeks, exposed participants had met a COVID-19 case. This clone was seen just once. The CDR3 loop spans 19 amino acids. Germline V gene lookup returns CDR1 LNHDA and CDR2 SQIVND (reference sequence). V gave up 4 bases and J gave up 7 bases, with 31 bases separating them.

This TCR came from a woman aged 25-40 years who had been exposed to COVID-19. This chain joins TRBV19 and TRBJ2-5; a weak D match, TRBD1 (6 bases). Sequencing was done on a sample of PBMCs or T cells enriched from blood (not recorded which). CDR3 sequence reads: CASSKSVSVGRGYGVTQYF. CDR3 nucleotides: TGTGCCAGTAGTAAAAGCGTTAGCGTTGGCAGGGGCTACGGGGTGACCCAGTACTTC.